The 26 T cell receptor beta chains listed next were all sequenced from one sample in a study of blood T cell repertoires in COVID-19. Assay used: immunoSEQ multiplex PCR; TCRdb lists only in-frame clones, some missing. Of around 200,000 clones in the sample, over 65% were seen once. The sequenced sample consisted of peripheral blood. These receptor sequences come from a person in their 70s with COVID-19, enrolled during active disease.

The rearrangement uses TRBV5-5 and TRBJ2-6; possibly TRBD1 for D (6 bases). Trimming left V 0 bases short and J 2 bases short, with 12 bases between. Germline CDR1 SGHKS, CDR2 YYEKEE (reference sequence). The CDR3 spans 17 residues. Here the CDR3 reads CASSLAGQRTGANVLTF. Here the CDR3 DNA reads TGTGCCAGCAGCTTGGCGGGACAACGAACTGGGGCCAACGTCCTGACTTTC.

This chain links TRBV7-6 with TRBJ2-7; the match to TRBD2 covers 10 bases. Per germline, CDR1 SGHVS and CDR2 FNYEAQ. J lost 2 bases, V lost 1 base, and 8 bases had no gene match. The CDR3 has 17 residues. CDR3 loop: CASSLVAPGLATYEQYF. The CDR3 DNA follows: TGTGCCAGCAGCTTAGTAGCCCCGGGACTAGCGACCTACGAGCAGTACTTC.

The chain carries TRBV5-1 and TRBJ2-1, with TRBD2 identical over 16 bases. The CDR3 sequence is 19 residues long. V trimming: 4 bases; J trimming: 7 bases; junction bases outside the gene matches: 14. Germline CDR1 SGHRS, CDR2 YFSETQ. DNA for the CDR3: TGCGCCAGCAGCCCCCACCCCCAAACGGGACTAGCGGGGGGGAATGAGCAGTTCTTC. This encodes CASSPHPQTGLAGGNEQFF.

The chain combines TRBV7-3 with TRBJ2-2; D is ambiguous. The CDR3 runs 15 residues. Germline V CDR1 and CDR2: SGHTA, FQGTGA. With 5 bases removed from V and 8 bases from J, the gap between germline ends came to 18 bases. In DNA form, the CDR3 reads TGTGCCAGCAGCCCAACCCGAACAGTTTATGGGGAGCTGTTTTTT. This gives the protein CASSPTRTVYGELFF.

This clone was found a few times. V gene TRBV5-8 combines with J gene TRBJ1-3, with a weak D call TRBD1 (6 bases). Trimming took 3 bases from V and 2 from J, leaving 9 bases between them. This CDR3 region has 14 residues. Germline assignment: CDR1 SGHTS and CDR2 YDEGEE. In nucleotides, the CDR3 is TGTGCCAGCAGCTGGAGACAGGCTGGAAACACCATATATTTT. This gives the protein CASSWRQAGNTIYF. The variable domain in full, completed from reference TRBV5-8 and TRBJ1-3, reads EAGVTQSPTHLIKTRGQQATLRCSPISGHTSVYWYQQALGLGLQFLLWYDEGEERNRGNFPPRFSGRQFPNYSSELNVNALELEDSALYLCASSWRQAGNTIYFGEGSWLTVV.

The chain combines TRBV19 with TRBJ1-1; TRBD1 agrees at 9 bases. This CDR3 spans 17 amino acids. Germline V lookup: CDR1 LNHDA, CDR2 SQIVND (reference sequence). V was clipped by 4 bases and J by 3 bases; unmatched bases: 12. CDR3 in amino acids: CASSTAPTGGVDTEAFF. CDR3 DNA: TGTGCCAGTAGTACGGCCCCCACAGGGGGCGTGGACACTGAAGCTTTCTTT.

The J gene is TRBJ1-1, the V gene TRBV19; D uncertain. Trimming stripped 3 bases from V and 1 base from J, with 9 bases between. CDR1 LNHDA and CDR2 SQIVND come from the germline V gene (reference sequence). This CDR3 contains 14 residues. The CDR3 loop reads CASSIRGPNTEAFF. CDR3 nucleotide sequence: TGTGCCAGTAGTATCCGAGGGCCGAACACTGAAGCTTTCTTT.

The rearrangement links TRBV5-5 to TRBJ1-5; D remains ambiguous. CDR3 length: 16 amino acids. Germline loops: CDR1 SGHKS, CDR2 YYEKEE (reference sequence). The V and J ends lost 3 bases and 0 bases respectively, with 13 bases between them. CDR3 in amino acids: CASSSLGFPSNQPQHF. In nucleotides, the CDR3 is TGTGCCAGCAGCTCCCTCGGTTTCCCTAGCAATCAGCCCCAGCATTTT.

J is TRBJ2-7 and V is TRBV5-1; D is perhaps TRBD1 (5 bases). This CDR3 spans 14 amino acids. In germline, CDR1 is SGHRS, CDR2 YFSETQ. V lost 5 bases and J 0 bases, leaving 12 bases between the germline ends. The CDR3 reads CASRYDSYSYEQYF. In nucleotides, the CDR3 is TGCGCCAGCAGATACGACAGTTACTCCTACGAGCAGTACTTC. The variable domain in full, completed from reference TRBV5-1 and TRBJ2-7, reads KAGVTQTPRYLIKTRGQQVTLSCSPISGHRSVSWYQQTPGQGLQFLFEYFSETQRNKGNFPGRFSGRQFSNSRSEMNVSTLELGDSALYLCASRYDSYSYEQYFGPGTRLTVT.

This clone was recorded once. This chain connects TRBV4-3 to TRBJ1-5; unclear D gene. The V gene's germline CDR1 is LGHNA and CDR2 YSLEER. V lost 3 bases, J lost 4 bases, and 25 bases lay in between. The CDR3 covers 19 residues. CDR3 DNA sequence: TGCGCCAGCAGCCACCCCCCGGCTGTCTGCGAGAGGTGGAATCAGCCCCAGCATTTT. Residues: CASSHPPAVCERWNQPQHF.

The table lists this clone with a few counts. The chain joins TRBV19 to TRBJ2-3; perhaps TRBD1 as D (6 bases). Germline lookup yields CDR1 LNHDA and CDR2 SQIVND (reference sequence). The CDR3 contains 12 residues. V lost 8 bases and J lost 9, with 15 bases in between. The CDR3 coding sequence is TGTGCCAGTGGGTGGGGACAATCCACGCAGTATTTT. The encoded protein is CASGWGQSTQYF.

The V call is TRBV19, the J call TRBJ1-2; D might be TRBD1 (5 bases). Germline CDR1 is LNHDA and CDR2 is SQIVND (reference sequence). The length of the CDR3 is 12 residues. Trimming removed 4 bases from V and 8 bases from J, with 11 bases in between. CDR3 loop: CASSTGGLGYTF. The CDR3 DNA is TGTGCCAGTAGTACCGGGGGTTTGGGCTACACCTTC. The full variable domain, completed using reference TRBV19 and TRBJ1-2, is DGGITQSPKYLFRKEGQNVTLSCEQNLNHDAMYWYRQDPGQGLRLIYYSQIVNDFQKGDIAEGYSVSREKKESFPLTVTSAQKNPTAFYLCASSTGGLGYTFGSGTRLTVV.

The chain joins TRBV30 to TRBJ2-3; D is possibly TRBD1 (5 bases). V lost 2 bases to trimming and J lost 8 bases, with 14 bases between them. The CDR3 covers 13 residues. CDR1 GTSNPN and CDR2 SVGIG come from the germline V gene (reference sequence). Written as DNA, the CDR3 is TGTGCCTGGAGTAATGACCCTAGGGGTACGCAGTATTTT. Amino acids: CAWSNDPRGTQYF.

The gene calls are TRBV5-1 and TRBJ1-1, with TRBD1 identical over 7 bases. CDR1 is SGHRS and CDR2 is YFSETQ in the germline V gene. The CDR3 totals 11 residues. J gave up 10 bases and V 10 bases, and 10 bases lay outside the gene matches. Written as DNA, the CDR3 is TGCGCCCGATTCCTAGACAGGGCAGCTTTCTTT. The encoded protein is CARFLDRAAFF.

This clone was seen a handful of times. V is TRBV7-2 and J is TRBJ2-3, with 7 bases matching TRBD2. The germline gives CDR1 SGHTA, CDR2 FQGNSA. V was clipped by 3 bases and J by 2 bases; unmatched bases: 5. The CDR3 is 15 amino acids. The CDR3 bases are TGTGCCAGCAGCTTTCGAGCGGGGATCACAGATACGCAGTATTTT. Protein: CASSFRAGITDTQYF. Full variable domain (rest looked up from reference TRBV7-2 and TRBJ2-3): GAGVSQSPSNKVTEKGKDVELRCDPISGHTALYWYRQSLGQGLEFLIYFQGNSAPDKSGLPSDRFSAERTGGSVSTLTIQRTQQEDSAVYLCASSFRAGITDTQYFGPGTRLTVL.

CDR3 loop: CSVNTGGGSPLHF. The DNA of the CDR3 is TGCAGCGTGAACACAGGGGGTGGCTCACCCCTCCACTTT. This sequence joins TRBV29-1 and TRBJ1-6; 8 bases are a match to TRBD1. J was trimmed by 10 bases and V by 6 bases; bases with no gene match: 8. Germline lookup yields CDR1 SQVTM and CDR2 ANQGSEA. The CDR3 sequence is 13 residues long.

The CDR3 is CASSQGLAGPGELFF. In DNA, the CDR3 is TGTGCCAGCAGCCAAGGGTTAGCGGGGCCCGGGGAGCTGTTTTTT. The chain is built from TRBV3-1 (or the pseudogene TRBV3-2) and TRBJ2-2; 8 bases are a match to TRBD2. This CDR3 comprises 15 residues. Looked up from germline, CDR1 is LGHDT and CDR2 is YNNKEL (reference sequence). The V gene end was trimmed by 1 base and the J gene end by 6 bases; junction bases not matched to a gene: 4.

About this clone itself: A junction end diverges from the germline sequence, so it may reflect a read error. The chain's CDR3 is CAGGDGTEAFF. DNA for the CDR3: TGTGCTGGAGGTGATGGCACTGAAGCTTTCTTT. The genes are TRBV29-1 and TRBJ1-1; D call uncertain. This CDR3 has 11 residues. CDR1 SQVTM and CDR2 ANQGSEA come from the germline V gene. The complete variable domain, with remaining parts taken from reference TRBV29-1 and TRBJ1-1, reads SAVISQKPSRDICQRGTSLTIQCQVDSQVTMMFWYRQQPGQSLTLIATANQGSEATYESGFVIDKFPISRPNLTFSTLTVSNMSPEDSSIYLCAGGDGTEAFFGQGTRLTVV.

The table lists this clone with a count of one. CDR3 bases: TGTGCCAGCTCTCGGGATAACTATGGCTACACCTTC. Its protein product is CASSRDNYGYTF. The rearrangement links TRBV9 to TRBJ1-2; D remains ambiguous. The CDR3 runs 12 residues. Trimming pared 7 bases from V and 1 base from J, leaving 8 bases between. The germline CDR1 and CDR2 sequences are SGDLS and YYNGEE.

This clone has only a few counts. V is TRBV7-2 and J is TRBJ1-3; D gene uncertain. The CDR3 is made up of 12 amino acids. Germline loops: CDR1 SGHTA, CDR2 FQGNSA. Trimming shortened V by 5 bases and J by 8 bases, and 10 bases separated the two germline ends. This CDR3 reads CASSQTTYTIYF. The CDR3 nucleotides are TGTGCCAGCAGCCAGACGACATACACCATATATTTT.

CDR3: CASSQNPGAGANVLTF. For the CDR3, the DNA is TGTGCCAGCAGCCAAAACCCCGGGGCTGGGGCCAACGTCCTGACTTTC. The V gene is TRBV7-3, the J gene TRBJ2-6, with D possibly TRBD2 on 5 matching bases. V was pared by 5 bases and J by 2 bases, with 13 bases between. The CDR3 length is 16 residues. Germline CDR1 and CDR2: SGHTA and FQGTGA.

V and J are TRBV28 and TRBJ1-6; TRBD1 matches at 7 bases. Per germline, CDR1 MDHEN and CDR2 SYDVKM. J gave up 8 bases and V 1 base, and 2 bases lay outside the gene matches. This CDR3 has 14 residues. CDR3 nucleotides: TGTGCCAGCAGTTTATTGGACAGGTATTCACCCCTCCACTTT. It codes for CASSLLDRYSPLHF.

The chain has TRBV5-6 and TRBJ2-7; 11 bases are a match to TRBD2. Trimming cost V 4 bases and J 2 bases; bases outside gene matches: 5. CDR3 length equals 15 residues. Germline-derived CDR1 and CDR2 are SGHDT and YYEEEE. CDR3 loop: CASSMGLADAYEQYF. The CDR3 DNA is TGTGCCAGCAGCATGGGACTAGCGGACGCCTACGAGCAGTACTTC. The full variable domain, in which reference TRBV5-6 and TRBJ2-7 provide the parts outside the CDR3, is DAGVTQSPTHLIKTRGQQVTLRCSPKSGHDTVSWYQQALGQGPQFIFQYYEEEERQRGNFPDRFSGHQFPNYSSELNVNALLLGDSALYLCASSMGLADAYEQYFGPGTRLTVT.

V is TRBV29-1 and J is TRBJ2-2; 10 bases match TRBD1. The CDR3 consists of 16 residues. Germline values: CDR1 SQVTM, CDR2 ANQGSEA. The trim removed 0 bases at V and 6 bases at J, leaving 7 bases unmatched. DNA for the CDR3: TGCAGCGTTGAAGAACCGGGACAGGGGTTCCCCGGGGAGCTGTTTTTT. Its translation: CSVEEPGQGFPGELFF.

This chain links TRBV28 with TRBJ1-1; 7 positions match TRBD1. From germline, CDR1 is MDHEN and CDR2 SYDVKM. The CDR3 loop spans 14 amino acids. The trim removed 6 bases at V and 0 bases at J, leaving 4 bases unmatched. Here the CDR3 reads CASRTTGMNTEAFF. CDR3 sequence (DNA): TGTGCCAGCAGAACGACAGGGATGAACACTGAAGCTTTCTTT.

This chain links TRBV28 with TRBJ2-2; D remains ambiguous. Germline V gene data show CDR1 as MDHEN and CDR2 as SYDVKM. The CDR3 runs 12 residues. V was trimmed by 6 bases and J by 2 bases, leaving 4 bases between them. DNA for the CDR3: TGTGCCAGCAGCCAAAACACCGGGGAGCTGTTTTTT. Residues: CASSQNTGELFF.